This is a list of T cell receptor beta chains from one sample in a study of CD8 T cells in ankylosing spondylitis. In TCRdb, the 5' RACE reads were re-called with MiXCR into one record per CDR3 protein. The sample carries 450,000 to 550,000 distinct CDR3 sequences, over 4% recorded once. Material: blood, either unsorted or a sorted T cell fraction (not recorded which). The origin of the receptors is a male donor with ankylosing spondylitis. CDR3s include the opening cysteine and the closing phenylalanine or tryptophan. A D gene is named only where the DNA matches it firmly. Rows give clone size only sometimes, using once, few, many, or a class for an expanded clone.

clone_size: many
j_call: TRBJ2-1
v_call: TRBV4-2
d_call: -
cdr3_nt: TGTGCCAGCAGCCAAGCCCCGTCCTGGAATGAGCAGTTCTTC
cdr3_aa: CASSQAPSWNEQFF

clone_size: many
j_call: TRBJ1-4
v_call: TRBV3-1
d_call: -
cdr3_nt: TGTGCCAGCAGCCCAGCAGGGCTGAGTGAAAAACTGTTTTTT
cdr3_aa: CASSPAGLSEKLFF

clone_size: -
j_call: TRBJ2-7
v_call: TRBV18
d_call: -
cdr3_nt: TGTGCCAGCTCACCAACTATCAACTCCCCCTACGAGCAGTACTTC
cdr3_aa: CASSPTINSPYEQYF

clone_size: few
j_call: TRBJ2-6
v_call: TRBV6-5
d_call: -
cdr3_nt: TGTGCCAGCAGTTCACGGACCTCTGGGGCCAACGTCCTGACTTTC
cdr3_aa: CASSSRTSGANVLTF

clone_size: many
j_call: TRBJ2-7
v_call: TRBV20-1
d_call: TRBD1
cdr3_nt: TGCAGTGCAGGGCCGGGGACAGGGGCCTACGAGCAGTACTTC
cdr3_aa: CSAGPGTGAYEQYF

clone_size: -
j_call: TRBJ2-1
v_call: TRBV21-1
d_call: -
cdr3_nt: TGTGCCAGCATCAGGTACCGGGGACTAGCGGGAGGGCCGGTAAGGGCCTACAATGAGCAGTTCTTC
cdr3_aa: CASIRYRGLAGGPVRAYNEQFF

clone_size: many
j_call: TRBJ1-5
v_call: TRBV12-3/TRBV12-4
d_call: TRBD1
cdr3_nt: TGTGCCAGCAGACAGGGGTTCAGCAATCAGCCCCAGCATTTT
cdr3_aa: CASRQGFSNQPQHF

clone_size: -
j_call: TRBJ2-1
v_call: TRBV18
d_call: TRBD1
cdr3_nt: TGTGCCAGCGGACAGGGGGCGGTCAATGAGCAGTTCTTC
cdr3_aa: CASGQGAVNEQFF

clone_size: few
j_call: TRBJ1-1
v_call: TRBV5-1
d_call: TRBD1
cdr3_nt: TGCGCCAGCAGCGACGGAGGGGGCTTCGGCCTCAGCTTT
cdr3_aa: CASSDGGGFGLSF

clone_size: many
j_call: TRBJ2-7
v_call: TRBV6-1
d_call: -
cdr3_nt: TGTGCCAGCAGTGAAGCGCGGGTGTCGCTTTCGTACTTC
cdr3_aa: CASSEARVSLSYF

clone_size: many
j_call: TRBJ1-2
v_call: TRBV28
d_call: TRBD1
cdr3_nt: TGTGCCAGCAGTCGTACGGGGGACAGGGGCGACTACACCTTC
cdr3_aa: CASSRTGDRGDYTF

clone_size: many
j_call: TRBJ2-5
v_call: TRBV10-3
d_call: -
cdr3_nt: TGTGCCATCAGGGGACTGGTCCAAGAGACCCAGTACTTC
cdr3_aa: CAIRGLVQETQYF

clone_size: many
j_call: TRBJ2-1
v_call: TRBV10-3
d_call: TRBD2
cdr3_nt: TGTGCCATCAGTGCGCTGGGGACTAGCGCTTACAATGAGCAGTTCTTC
cdr3_aa: CAISALGTSAYNEQFF

clone_size: few
j_call: TRBJ2-1
v_call: TRBV29-1
d_call: -
cdr3_nt: TGCAGCGTCCCTAGCGAGGGGCCCTACAATGAGCAGTTCTTC
cdr3_aa: CSVPSEGPYNEQFF

clone_size: -
j_call: TRBJ2-7
v_call: TRBV7-2
d_call: -
cdr3_nt: TGTGCCAGCAGCTTACAGGGGCCAGCCTACGAGCAGTACTTC
cdr3_aa: CASSLQGPAYEQYF

clone_size: many
j_call: TRBJ1-2
v_call: TRBV29-1
d_call: TRBD1
cdr3_nt: TGCAGCGTTACCCGGACAGGGGGAGACTATGGCTACACCTTC
cdr3_aa: CSVTRTGGDYGYTF

clone_size: many
j_call: TRBJ2-7
v_call: TRBV7-2
d_call: -
cdr3_nt: TGTGCCAGCAGCTTAGGATTCCACGAGCAGTACTTC
cdr3_aa: CASSLGFHEQYF

clone_size: few
j_call: TRBJ2-6
v_call: TRBV11-1
d_call: TRBD1
cdr3_nt: TGTGCCAGCAGCTTAGCGAGGACAGGGACCACTGGGGCCAACGTCCTGACTTTC
cdr3_aa: CASSLARTGTTGANVLTF

clone_size: many
j_call: TRBJ1-1
v_call: TRBV12-3/TRBV12-4
d_call: -
cdr3_nt: TGTGCCAGCCTGTCCTTGGGGGCGGGCACTGAAGCTTTCTTT
cdr3_aa: CASLSLGAGTEAFF

clone_size: many
j_call: TRBJ2-5
v_call: TRBV7-9
d_call: -
cdr3_nt: TGTGCCAGCAGCTTAGTGAGAGGGCAGCAAGAGACCCAGTACTTC
cdr3_aa: CASSLVRGQQETQYF

clone_size: few
j_call: TRBJ2-7
v_call: TRBV4-2
d_call: TRBD2
cdr3_nt: TGTGCCAGCAGCCAAGAGAGGTCGTTAGCGGGCCACGAGCAGTACTTC
cdr3_aa: CASSQERSLAGHEQYF

clone_size: many
j_call: TRBJ2-5
v_call: TRBV10-3
d_call: -
cdr3_nt: TGTGCGACTCAGGACGGCGGCCAAGAGACCCAGTACTTC
cdr3_aa: CATQDGGQETQYF

clone_size: many
j_call: TRBJ1-2
v_call: TRBV11-2
d_call: -
cdr3_nt: TGTGCCAGCAGCTTATCCCCGGGAGCCGGTTACGGCTACACCTTC
cdr3_aa: CASSLSPGAGYGYTF

clone_size: many
j_call: TRBJ1-5
v_call: TRBV20-1
d_call: TRBD1
cdr3_nt: TGCAGTGCTACGACAGGGGCGAGGCAGCCCCAGCATTTT
cdr3_aa: CSATTGARQPQHF

clone_size: many
j_call: TRBJ2-6
v_call: TRBV6-2/TRBV6-3
d_call: -
cdr3_nt: TGTGCCAGCAGTTACTACGCTGACAGGTTTTATTCTTCTGGGGCCAACGTCCTGACTTTC
cdr3_aa: CASSYYADRFYSSGANVLTF

clone_size: many
j_call: TRBJ1-5
v_call: TRBV12-3/TRBV12-4
d_call: -
cdr3_nt: TGTGCCAGCAGTCACCGCTATAGCAATCAGCCCCAGCATTTT
cdr3_aa: CASSHRYSNQPQHF

clone_size: many
j_call: TRBJ1-1
v_call: TRBV7-9
d_call: TRBD1
cdr3_nt: TGTGCCAGCAGCTTTAACAGGGGAGCTTTCTTT
cdr3_aa: CASSFNRGAFF

clone_size: many
j_call: TRBJ1-2
v_call: TRBV20-1
d_call: -
cdr3_nt: TGCAGTGCTAGAGATAACCGAGCGGAGGGCTACACCTTC
cdr3_aa: CSARDNRAEGYTF

clone_size: many
j_call: TRBJ2-2
v_call: TRBV21-1
d_call: -
cdr3_nt: TGTGCCAGCAGCAAAGTATGGCAGGGCGGTGGTGCCGGGGAGCTGTTTTTT
cdr3_aa: CASSKVWQGGGAGELFF

clone_size: -
j_call: TRBJ1-2
v_call: TRBV7-6
d_call: -
cdr3_nt: TGTGCCAGCAGCTTACAAGGAGCTTTCTATGGCTACACCTTC
cdr3_aa: CASSLQGAFYGYTF

clone_size: many
j_call: TRBJ2-1
v_call: TRBV7-2
d_call: -
cdr3_nt: TGTGCCAGCAGCTTAAGGCAGGGAGGCACTGAGCAGTTCTTC
cdr3_aa: CASSLRQGGTEQFF

clone_size: -
j_call: TRBJ2-7
v_call: TRBV5-1
d_call: TRBD1
cdr3_nt: TGCGCCAGCAGCCTATGGACAGGGGTACCCTACGAGCAGTACTTC
cdr3_aa: CASSLWTGVPYEQYF

clone_size: many
j_call: TRBJ2-7
v_call: TRBV5-1
d_call: TRBD2
cdr3_nt: TGCGCCAGCAGCTCCCTAGCGGATATCTCCTACGAGCAGTACTTC
cdr3_aa: CASSSLADISYEQYF

clone_size: many
j_call: TRBJ2-3
v_call: TRBV4-2
d_call: -
cdr3_nt: TGTGCCAGCAGCCAAGGTTCGGCGGGCGCAGATACGCAGTATTTT
cdr3_aa: CASSQGSAGADTQYF

clone_size: many
j_call: TRBJ2-3
v_call: TRBV5-1
d_call: -
cdr3_nt: TGCGCCAGCAGTCGGCTAGCGACTAGCACAGATACGCAGTATTTT
cdr3_aa: CASSRLATSTDTQYF

clone_size: many
j_call: TRBJ2-7
v_call: TRBV20-1
d_call: TRBD2
cdr3_nt: TGCAGCGCCGAGACTAGCGGAGCGTACGAGCAGTACTTC
cdr3_aa: CSAETSGAYEQYF

clone_size: -
j_call: TRBJ1-5
v_call: TRBV30
d_call: TRBD1
cdr3_nt: TGTGCCTGGGCTACCGGGACAGGGTTGAATCAGCCCCAGCATTTT
cdr3_aa: CAWATGTGLNQPQHF

clone_size: many
j_call: TRBJ2-2
v_call: TRBV7-2
d_call: TRBD1
cdr3_nt: TGTGCCAGCAGCTTAGAGGAGGTCAGGGGGCGAGGGGAGCTGTTTTTT
cdr3_aa: CASSLEEVRGRGELFF

clone_size: many
j_call: TRBJ2-1
v_call: TRBV20-1
d_call: -
cdr3_nt: TGCAGTGCTAGAGTGGGGCTAGCCCACAATGAGCAGTTCTTC
cdr3_aa: CSARVGLAHNEQFF

clone_size: many
j_call: TRBJ2-2
v_call: TRBV5-5
d_call: -
cdr3_nt: TGTGCCAGCAGCTTAACAGACGCGAACACCGGGGAGCTGTTTTTT
cdr3_aa: CASSLTDANTGELFF

clone_size: many
j_call: TRBJ1-5
v_call: TRBV12-3/TRBV12-4
d_call: TRBD1
cdr3_nt: TGTGCCAGCAGTCTAGGACAGGGCCCTCAGCCCCAGCATTTT
cdr3_aa: CASSLGQGPQPQHF

clone_size: few
j_call: TRBJ2-7
v_call: TRBV6-1
d_call: TRBD2
cdr3_nt: TGTGCCAGCAGCCCCATGGAGCGGGGGGGCCTCGAGCAGTACTTC
cdr3_aa: CASSPMERGGLEQYF

clone_size: many
j_call: TRBJ2-7
v_call: TRBV10-3
d_call: TRBD1
cdr3_nt: TGTGCCATCAGTGAGCCGGGACAGGGCCACTACGAGCAGTACTTC
cdr3_aa: CAISEPGQGHYEQYF

clone_size: many
j_call: TRBJ1-2
v_call: TRBV20-1
d_call: -
cdr3_nt: TGCAGTGCTAGAGTCTTGGACAGTTCGGGAAATGGCTACACCTTC
cdr3_aa: CSARVLDSSGNGYTF

clone_size: many
j_call: TRBJ2-4
v_call: TRBV12-3/TRBV12-4
d_call: -
cdr3_nt: TGTGCCAGCAGTTTTCGCGCGGGACTGATAGCCAAAAACATTCAGTACTTC
cdr3_aa: CASSFRAGLIAKNIQYF

clone_size: many
j_call: TRBJ2-1
v_call: TRBV12-3/TRBV12-4
d_call: TRBD2
cdr3_nt: TGTGCCAGCAGCTTAGCGGGAGGGGACCATGAGCAGTTCTTC
cdr3_aa: CASSLAGGDHEQFF

clone_size: -
j_call: TRBJ2-7
v_call: TRBV7-2
d_call: -
cdr3_nt: TGTGCCAGCAGCTACAGGGAGGGCGAGCAGTACTTC
cdr3_aa: CASSYREGEQYF

clone_size: many
j_call: TRBJ2-2
v_call: TRBV24-1
d_call: -
cdr3_nt: TGTGCCACCAGTGATTTTCGGTCAGGGGGGACCGGGGAGCTGTTTTTT
cdr3_aa: CATSDFRSGGTGELFF

clone_size: few
j_call: TRBJ2-3
v_call: TRBV27
d_call: TRBD2
cdr3_nt: TGTGCCAGCAGTTTATTTTGGGACAGAGGGACTAGCGGGGGGGCCTGGACGCAGTATTTT
cdr3_aa: CASSLFWDRGTSGGAWTQYF

clone_size: many
j_call: TRBJ1-2
v_call: TRBV12-3/TRBV12-4
d_call: -
cdr3_nt: TGTGCCAGCAGTCCCCAGGCTTATGGCTACACCTTC
cdr3_aa: CASSPQAYGYTF

clone_size: many
j_call: TRBJ1-1
v_call: TRBV10-2
d_call: -
cdr3_nt: TGCGCCAGCATAGACAGGTCGGACACTGAAGCTTTCTTT
cdr3_aa: CASIDRSDTEAFF

clone_size: many
j_call: TRBJ1-2
v_call: TRBV7-2
d_call: -
cdr3_nt: TGTGCCAGCAGCGCGGCCGGGGGGGACTATGGCTACACCTTC
cdr3_aa: CASSAAGGDYGYTF